This TCR beta chain is drawn from a study of blood T cell repertoires in COVID-19. Here immunoSEQ multiplex PCR was the method, and the copy in TCRdb shows in-frame clones only, minus some. The repertoire holds fewer than 200,000 clones, with about 88% as singletons. Germline V gene data show CDR1 as MNHEY and CDR2 as SVGAGI. V shed 0 bases, J shed 4 bases, and the junction held 5 bases outside the gene matches. This CDR3 spans 16 amino acids. The material sequenced was peripheral blood. The sequence was obtained from a woman of 80 years or more with COVID-19, enrolled during active disease. The chain combines TRBV6-5 with TRBJ2-5, with 10 bases that match TRBD1. The CDR3 nucleotides are TGTGCCAGCAGTTACTCGAAGACAGGGGGCACAGAGACCCAGTACTTC. It is translated as CASSYSKTGGTETQYF.